This TCR beta chain was retrieved from a study of OX40 agonist ivuxolimab in advanced cancers. Study at large: The dose-escalation cohort had hepatocellular carcinoma, melanoma, renal cell or head and neck cancer. Whole-study results and caveats: There were, on average, more expanded clones in CD8+ T cells than in CD4+. Blood T cells, both CD4+ and CD8+, expanded clonally by week 6 at 0.1 to 3.0 mg/kg.

This CDR3 has 18 residues. V was shortened by 0 bases and J by 2 bases, with 17 bases between the two germline ends. Per germline, CDR1 SGHDT and CDR2 YYEEEE. To note about this clone: Its antigen remains unknown.

Collection of blood occurred at baseline, at cycle 4 day 1, and at cycle 7 day 1. Generated by immunoSEQ multiplex PCR, the TCRdb table keeps only in-frame clones and is missing some. The table records 40,000 to 55,000 clones, about 90% of them present only once. Sample: CD4+ or CD8+ T cells sorted from blood, taken in a trial of the OX40 agonist ivuxolimab. The receptor was isolated from an adult with an advanced solid tumor such as melanoma, head and neck, liver or kidney cancer. The chain uses TRBV5-6 and TRBJ2-2, with a possible D match to TRBD1 (7 bases). This CDR3 is CASSLAFRGTSNTGELFF. For the CDR3, the DNA is TGTGCCAGCAGCTTGGCTTTCAGGGGGACTTCTAACACCGGGGAGCTGTTTTTT.